This T cell receptor (beta chain) was sequenced during a study of blood T cell repertoires in COVID-19. Study summary: Collection of acute and convalescent COVID-19 samples took place in the United States, Italy and Spain.

The CDR3 covers 15 residues. V was clipped by 2 bases and J by 3 bases, with 14 bases between them. Looked up from germline, CDR1 is LNHDA and CDR2 is SQIVND (reference sequence). The assay was immunoSEQ multiplex PCR, and TCRdb's table has in-frame clones only and misses some. The sample lists some 38,000 clones, around three quarters seen once, with over 13% in the top ten. The chain employs TRBV19 and TRBJ2-7; D is perhaps TRBD2 (6 bases). The specimen was peripheral blood. The sequence was obtained from a woman in her seventies with acute or convalescent COVID-19. The CDR3 region has the DNA TGTGCCAGTAGTATAATAGCGGACCCCATCTACGAGCAGTACTTC. This translates into CASSIIADPIYEQYF.